The following is a TCR beta chain sequence with its context. These data are taken from a study of blood T cell repertoires in COVID-19. On the study more broadly: COVID-19 samples, acute and convalescent, were from the United States, Italy and Spain.

The age range of participants was about 18 to 90 years, with residence in about two dozen US areas. Germline CDR1 reads DFQATT; CDR2 reads SNEGSKA (reference sequence). The CDR3 has 15 amino acids. V dropped 3 bases and J dropped 2; count of bases not matched to a gene: 8. As handled by the study authors: The assay estimated nucleated cells by amplifying reference gene primers. The assay was immunoSEQ multiplex PCR, and TCRdb's table has in-frame clones only and misses some. V, J and clone size were drawn from that table, and D and trimming were deduced from the DNA. The sample records about 350,000 clones, over 75% being singletons.

This clonotype originated in a woman aged 30 to 39 who had recovered from COVID-19. This chain uses TRBV20-1 with TRBJ2-3, with 7 bases that match TRBD2. Source material: PBMCs or T cells enriched from blood (not recorded which). CDR3 nucleotide sequence: TGCAGTGCTAGTTCGGGAGGCACGATCACAGATACGCAGTATTTT. Residues: CSASSGGTITDTQYF.